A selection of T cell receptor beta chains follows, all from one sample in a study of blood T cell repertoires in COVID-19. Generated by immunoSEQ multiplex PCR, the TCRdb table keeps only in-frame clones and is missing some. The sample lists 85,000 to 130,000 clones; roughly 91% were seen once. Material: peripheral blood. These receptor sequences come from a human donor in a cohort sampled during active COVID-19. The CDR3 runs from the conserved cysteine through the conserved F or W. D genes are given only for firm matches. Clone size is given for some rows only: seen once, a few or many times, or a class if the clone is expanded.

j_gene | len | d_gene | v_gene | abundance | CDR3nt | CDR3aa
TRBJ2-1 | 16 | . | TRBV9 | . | TGTGCCAGCAGCGTAGGCAATAGCGGAACCTACAATGAGCAGTTCTTC | CASSVGNSGTYNEQFF
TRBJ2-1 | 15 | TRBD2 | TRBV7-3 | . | TGTGCCAGCAGCCTCAGCGGGAGCTCCTACAATGAGCAGTTCTTC | CASSLSGSSYNEQFF
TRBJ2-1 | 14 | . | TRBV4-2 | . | TGTGCCAGCAGCCAAGTTAGTCCCCACGATGAGCAGTTCTTC | CASSQVSPHDEQFF
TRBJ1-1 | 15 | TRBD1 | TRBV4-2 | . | TGTGCCAGCAGCCCAACGGGACAGTCCCCGGAACGGGCTTTCTTT | CASSPTGQSPERAFF
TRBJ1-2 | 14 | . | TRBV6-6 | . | TGTGCCAGCAGTTACCCGGCTCGGGAGGTGGGCTACACCTTC | CASSYPAREVGYTF
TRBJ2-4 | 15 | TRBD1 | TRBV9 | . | TGTGCCAGTTCTGTGGGACAGGGGGCGCAAAACATTCAGTACTTC | CASSVGQGAQNIQYF
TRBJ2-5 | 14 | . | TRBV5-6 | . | TGTGCCAGCAGTGAACAGGGTCGGATCGAGACCCAGTACTTC | CASSEQGRIETQYF
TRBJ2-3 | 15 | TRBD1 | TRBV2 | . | TGTGCCAGCTTCCGACCCGGACAGGACACAGATACGCAGTATTTT | CASFRPGQDTDTQYF
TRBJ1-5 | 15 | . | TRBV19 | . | TGTGCCAGTAGTAATGGAGACGATAGCAATCAGCCCCAGCATTTT | CASSNGDDSNQPQHF
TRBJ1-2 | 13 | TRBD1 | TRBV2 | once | TGTGCCAGCAGCGAGAGACAGGGGAATGGCTACACCTTC | CASSERQGNGYTF
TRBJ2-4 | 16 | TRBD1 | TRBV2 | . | TGTGCCAGCAGTGAACGACAGGGGATAGCCAAAAACATTCAGTACTTC | CASSERQGIAKNIQYF
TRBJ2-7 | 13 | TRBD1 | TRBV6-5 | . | TGTGCCAGCAGTCCCAGGACAGGCTACGAGCAGTACTTC | CASSPRTGYEQYF
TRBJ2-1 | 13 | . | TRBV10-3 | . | TGTGCCATCAGTGTGCTAGCGTGGAATGAGCAGTTCTTC | CAISVLAWNEQFF
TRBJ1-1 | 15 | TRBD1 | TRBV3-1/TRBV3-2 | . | TGTGCCAGCAGGTACCTGGGACAGCAGAACACTGAAGCTTTCTTT | CASRYLGQQNTEAFF
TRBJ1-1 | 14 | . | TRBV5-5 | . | TGTGCCAGCAGCTTGGACAGGGCGAACACTGAAGCTTTCTTT | CASSLDRANTEAFF
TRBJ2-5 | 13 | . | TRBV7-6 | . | TGTGCCAGCAGCTCGGGATCCCGGGAGACCCAGTACTTC | CASSSGSRETQYF
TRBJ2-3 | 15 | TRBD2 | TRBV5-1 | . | TGCGCCAGTCAGATGGGGCGGGGGGGCTCAGATACGCAGTATTTT | CASQMGRGGSDTQYF
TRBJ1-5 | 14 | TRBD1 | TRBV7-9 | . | TGTGCCAGCTCTGGGACAGGAAGCAATCAGCCCCAGCATTTT | CASSGTGSNQPQHF
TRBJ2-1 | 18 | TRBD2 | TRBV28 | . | TGTGCCAGCAGTATGGGACTAGCGGGGATTAGCTCCTACAATGAGCAGTTCTTC | CASSMGLAGISSYNEQFF
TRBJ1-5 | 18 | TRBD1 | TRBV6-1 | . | TGTGCCAGCAGTGGACGTCTAGGGACAGTTTATAGCAATCAGCCCCAGCATTTT | CASSGRLGTVYSNQPQHF
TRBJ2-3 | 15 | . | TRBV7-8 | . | TGTGCCAGCAGCTTAGGGGGGGTTATGACAGATACGCAGTATTTT | CASSLGGVMTDTQYF
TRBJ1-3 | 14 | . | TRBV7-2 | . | TGTGCCAGCAGCTTGGGAGGGGGGGGAAACACCATATATTTT | CASSLGGGGNTIYF